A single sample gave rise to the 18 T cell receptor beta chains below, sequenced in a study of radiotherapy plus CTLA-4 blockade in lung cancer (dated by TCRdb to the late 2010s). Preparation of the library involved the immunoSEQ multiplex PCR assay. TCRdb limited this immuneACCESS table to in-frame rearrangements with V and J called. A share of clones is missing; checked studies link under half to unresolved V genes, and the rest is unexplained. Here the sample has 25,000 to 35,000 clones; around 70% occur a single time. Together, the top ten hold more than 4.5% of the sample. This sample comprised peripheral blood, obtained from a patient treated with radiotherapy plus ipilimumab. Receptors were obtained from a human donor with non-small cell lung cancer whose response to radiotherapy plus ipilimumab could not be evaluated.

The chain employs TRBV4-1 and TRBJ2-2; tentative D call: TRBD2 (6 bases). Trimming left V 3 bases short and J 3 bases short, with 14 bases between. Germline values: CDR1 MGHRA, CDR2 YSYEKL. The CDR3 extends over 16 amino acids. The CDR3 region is CASSHLGIADTGELFF. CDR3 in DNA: TGCGCCAGCAGCCACCTCGGGATAGCGGACACCGGGGAGCTGTTTTTT.

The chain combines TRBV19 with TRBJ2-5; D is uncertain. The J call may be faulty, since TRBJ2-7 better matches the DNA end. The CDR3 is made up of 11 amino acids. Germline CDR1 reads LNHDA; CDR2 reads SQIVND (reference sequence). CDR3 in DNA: TGTGCCACCCTCCCCCCCAACGAGCAGTACTTC. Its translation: CATLPPNEQYF.

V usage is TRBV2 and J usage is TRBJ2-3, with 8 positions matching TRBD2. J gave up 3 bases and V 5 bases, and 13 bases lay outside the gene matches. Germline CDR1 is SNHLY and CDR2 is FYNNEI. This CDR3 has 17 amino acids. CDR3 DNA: TGTGCCAGCAGTCCCCGGCGGGGTAGCGGGAAGACAGATACGCAGTATTTT. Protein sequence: CASSPRRGSGKTDTQYF.

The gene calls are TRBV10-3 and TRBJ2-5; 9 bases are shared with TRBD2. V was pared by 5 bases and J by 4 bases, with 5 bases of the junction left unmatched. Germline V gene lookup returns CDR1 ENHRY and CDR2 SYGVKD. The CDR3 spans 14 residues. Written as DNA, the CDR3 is TGTGCCATCAGTAAAGGGACTAGCACAGAGACCCAGTACTTC. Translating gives CAISKGTSTETQYF.

In DNA form, the CDR3 reads TGCGCCAGCAGCAAAATACTGACAGGCCGGAAAGAGACCCAGTACTTC. Its translation is CASSKILTGRKETQYF. The chain combines TRBV5-1 with TRBJ2-5; a weak D match, TRBD1 (6 bases). This CDR3 contains 16 residues. Germline CDR1 reads SGHRS; CDR2 reads YFSETQ. The ends were cut back, 4 bases at V and 3 bases at J, with 19 bases in the middle. Variable domain in full (rest from reference TRBV5-1 and TRBJ2-5): KAGVTQTPRYLIKTRGQQVTLSCSPISGHRSVSWYQQTPGQGLQFLFEYFSETQRNKGNFPGRFSGRQFSNSRSEMNVSTLELGDSALYLCASSKILTGRKETQYFGPGTRLLVL.

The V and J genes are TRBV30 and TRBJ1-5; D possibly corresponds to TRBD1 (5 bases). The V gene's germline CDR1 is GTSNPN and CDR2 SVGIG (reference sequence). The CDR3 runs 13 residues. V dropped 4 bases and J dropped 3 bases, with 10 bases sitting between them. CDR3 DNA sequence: TGTGCCTGGACCCAGGGCCCCAATCAGCCCCAGCATTTT. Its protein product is CAWTQGPNQPQHF.

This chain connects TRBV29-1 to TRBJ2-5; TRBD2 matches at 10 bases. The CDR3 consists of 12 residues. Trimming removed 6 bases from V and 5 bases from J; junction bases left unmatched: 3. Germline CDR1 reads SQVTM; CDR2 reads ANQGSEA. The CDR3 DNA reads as TGCAGCGTAGGGGGACTAGCGGAGACCCAGTACTTC. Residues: CSVGGLAETQYF.

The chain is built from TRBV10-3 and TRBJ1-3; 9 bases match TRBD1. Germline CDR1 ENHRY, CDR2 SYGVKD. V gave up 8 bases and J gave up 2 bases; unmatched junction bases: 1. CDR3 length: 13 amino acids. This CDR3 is CAIRQGAGNTIYF. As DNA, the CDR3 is TGTGCCATCCGACAGGGGGCTGGAAACACCATATATTTT.

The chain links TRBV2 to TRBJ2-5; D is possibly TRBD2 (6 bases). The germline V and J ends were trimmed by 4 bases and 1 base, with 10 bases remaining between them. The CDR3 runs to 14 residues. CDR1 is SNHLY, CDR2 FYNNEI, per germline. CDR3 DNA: TGTGCCAGCAGTGTTAGCGGAAGCCAAGAGACCCAGTACTTC. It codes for CASSVSGSQETQYF.

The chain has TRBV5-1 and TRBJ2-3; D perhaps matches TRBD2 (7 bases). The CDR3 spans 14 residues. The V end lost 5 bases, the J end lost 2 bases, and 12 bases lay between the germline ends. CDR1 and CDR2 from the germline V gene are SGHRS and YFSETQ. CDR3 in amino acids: CASRTGGLTDTQYF. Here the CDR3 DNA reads TGCGCCAGCAGAACGGGGGGCCTCACAGATACGCAGTATTTT. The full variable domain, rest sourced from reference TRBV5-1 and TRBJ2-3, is KAGVTQTPRYLIKTRGQQVTLSCSPISGHRSVSWYQQTPGQGLQFLFEYFSETQRNKGNFPGRFSGRQFSNSRSEMNVSTLELGDSALYLCASRTGGLTDTQYFGPGTRLTVL.

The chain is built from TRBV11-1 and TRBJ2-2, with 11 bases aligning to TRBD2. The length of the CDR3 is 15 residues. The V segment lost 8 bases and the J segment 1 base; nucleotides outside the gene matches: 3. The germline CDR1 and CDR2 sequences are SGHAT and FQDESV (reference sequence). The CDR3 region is CASGGLAGNTGELFF. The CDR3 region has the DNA TGTGCCAGCGGAGGACTAGCGGGGAACACCGGGGAGCTGTTTTTT. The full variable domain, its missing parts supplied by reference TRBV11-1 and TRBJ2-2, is EAEVAQSPRYKITEKSQAVAFWCDPISGHATLYWYRQILGQGPELLVQFQDESVVDDSQLPKDRFSAERLKGVDSTLKIQPAELGDSAMYLCASGGLAGNTGELFFGEGSRLTVL.

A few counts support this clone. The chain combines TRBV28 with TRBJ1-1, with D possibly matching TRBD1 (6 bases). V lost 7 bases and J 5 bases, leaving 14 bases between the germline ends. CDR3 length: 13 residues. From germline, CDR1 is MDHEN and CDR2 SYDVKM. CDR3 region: CASILERGTEAFF. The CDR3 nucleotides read TGTGCCAGCATCTTGGAGAGGGGGACTGAAGCTTTCTTT.

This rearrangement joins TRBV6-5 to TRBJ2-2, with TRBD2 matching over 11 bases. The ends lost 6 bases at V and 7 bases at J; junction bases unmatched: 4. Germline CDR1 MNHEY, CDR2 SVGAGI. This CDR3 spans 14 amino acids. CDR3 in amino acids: CASRLAGGNGELFF. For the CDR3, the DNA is TGTGCCAGCAGGCTAGCGGGAGGAAACGGGGAGCTGTTTTTT.

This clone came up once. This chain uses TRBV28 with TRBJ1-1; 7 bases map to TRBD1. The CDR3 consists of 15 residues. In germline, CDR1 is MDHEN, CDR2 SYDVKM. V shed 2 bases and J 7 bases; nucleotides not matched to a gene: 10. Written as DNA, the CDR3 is TGTGCCAGCAGTTTAGCCTCGACAGGGTCGGATGAAGCTTTCTTT. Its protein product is CASSLASTGSDEAFF.

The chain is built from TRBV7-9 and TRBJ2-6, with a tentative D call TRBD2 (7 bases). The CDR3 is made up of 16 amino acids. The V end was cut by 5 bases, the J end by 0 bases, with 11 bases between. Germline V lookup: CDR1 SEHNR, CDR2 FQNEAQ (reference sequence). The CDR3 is CASSKGGDSGANVLTF. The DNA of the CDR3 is TGTGCCAGCAGCAAAGGGGGGGACTCTGGGGCCAACGTCCTGACTTTC.

CDR3 nucleotide sequence: TGTGCCAGTGCGCGGGCCCCAAGCTACGAGCAGTACTTC. Protein: CASARAPSYEQYF. V and J are TRBV7-8 and TRBJ2-7, with D possibly being TRBD2 (5 bases). CDR3 length equals 13 residues. CDR1 is SGHVS and CDR2 is FQNEAQ in the germline V gene. V lost 9 bases and J 3 bases, leaving 15 bases between the germline ends.

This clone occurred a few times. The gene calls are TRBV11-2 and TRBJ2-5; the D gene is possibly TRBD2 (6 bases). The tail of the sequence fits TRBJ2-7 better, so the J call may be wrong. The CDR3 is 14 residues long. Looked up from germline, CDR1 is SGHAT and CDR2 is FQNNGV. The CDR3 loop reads CASSLIRGTYEQYF. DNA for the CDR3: TGTGCCAGCAGCTTAATTCGGGGGACCTACGAGCAGTACTTC.

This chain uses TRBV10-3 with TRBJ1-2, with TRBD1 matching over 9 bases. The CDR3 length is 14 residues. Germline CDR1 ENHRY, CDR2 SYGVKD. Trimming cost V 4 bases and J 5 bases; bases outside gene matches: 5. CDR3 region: CAISAQGQGYGYTF. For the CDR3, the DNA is TGTGCCATCAGTGCACAGGGACAGGGATATGGCTACACCTTC.